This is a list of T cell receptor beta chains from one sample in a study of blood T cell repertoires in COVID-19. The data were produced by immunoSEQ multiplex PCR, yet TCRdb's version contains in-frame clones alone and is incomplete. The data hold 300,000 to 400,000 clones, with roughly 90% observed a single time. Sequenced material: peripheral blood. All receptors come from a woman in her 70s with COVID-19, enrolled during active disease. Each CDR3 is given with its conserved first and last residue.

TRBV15	CATSSRQATNEKLFF
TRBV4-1	CASSQGQGAEQYF
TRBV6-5	CASSYPGTGKSPLHF
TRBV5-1	CASSLSTNTYEQYF
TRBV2	CASHQGRKEKLFF
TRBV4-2	CASSQDLIAGGTGELFF
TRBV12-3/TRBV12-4	CASSRQDYGYTF
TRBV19	CASSIRTSSTDTQYF
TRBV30	CACTGASRNSPLHF
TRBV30	CAWSVLLGAAFGNTIYF
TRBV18	CASSHEDRDNEKLFF
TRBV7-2	CASSRTGGDSPLHF
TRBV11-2	CASSFGGINEKLFF
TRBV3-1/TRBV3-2	CASSPPAAGGHEQYF
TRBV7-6	CASSHPRGSGNTIYF
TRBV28	CASSLKGANEQYF
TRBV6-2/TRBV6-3	CASSYGGFGNQPQHF
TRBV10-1	CASNPTGWYEQYF
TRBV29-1	CSMRSQGGTQYF
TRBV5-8	CASSLARGFNEKLFF
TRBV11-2	CASSLDIRDEQFF
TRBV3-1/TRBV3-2	CASSQGGTVEAFF
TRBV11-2	CASSRAGYNEKLFF
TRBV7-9	CASNAGNYGYTF
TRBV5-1	CASSKDRADTDTQYF
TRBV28	CASSLTGQAYGYTF
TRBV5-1	CASSIRGQGQSPLHF
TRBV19	CASSPWEGYEQYF
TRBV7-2	CASNRVGNGYTF
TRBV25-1	CASSEPGGGEQPQHF
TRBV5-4	CASSGSSGARAEQYF
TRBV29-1	CSVGAGANVLTF
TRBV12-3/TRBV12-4	CASSLEGARGYTF
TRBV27	CASSHGQAGGYTF
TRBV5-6	CASSLVGYRGINTGELFF
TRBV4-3	CASSQGSPGEQYF
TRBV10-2	CASSDKSGNTEAFF